The sequence of this TCR beta chain was determined in a study of blood T cell repertoires in COVID-19. The V gene's germline CDR1 is MNHEY and CDR2 SVGAGI. This CDR3 has 13 amino acids. V dropped 7 bases and J dropped 0 bases, with 7 bases sitting between them. The authors' processing: Reference gene primer amplification yielded estimated nucleated cell counts. Clones were read by immunoSEQ multiplex PCR, and TCRdb kept only the in-frame ones, dropping some. V and J calls and clone size are as listed in that table; D and trimming were resolved from the DNA. Among around 50,000 clones listed, around 73% were seen once.

The sequenced sample was PBMCs or T cells enriched from blood (not recorded which). The chain employs TRBV6-5 and TRBJ1-5, with D unclear. This clonotype originated in a woman aged 50 to 65 with acute COVID-19. In nucleotides, the CDR3 is TGTGCCAGCACTTCCTATAGCAATCAGCCCCAGCATTTT. Protein sequence: CASTSYSNQPQHF.